A selection of T cell receptor beta chains follows, all from one sample in a study of T cells in Graves' hyperthyroidism and ophthalmopathy. TCRdb re-called the multiplex PCR reads through MiXCR, storing one row per CDR3 protein. Among roughly 800,000 distinct CDR3 sequences, more than 30% were seen once, and the ten largest hold 7.5% to 9.5%. Sequencing was performed on blood. The origin of the receptors is a man younger than 35 with Graves' hyperthyroidism. CDR3s include the opening cysteine and the closing phenylalanine or tryptophan.

J: TRBJ1-4
V: TRBV12-3/TRBV12-4
CDR3: CVSSSRGEKLFF

J: TRBJ1-6
V: TRBV20-1
CDR3: CSAIPGRAPPLHF

J: TRBJ1-6
V: TRBV9
CDR3: CASGVNSPLHF

J: TRBJ2-5
V: TRBV19
CDR3: CASSIFGPNQPQYF

J: TRBJ2-2
V: TRBV11-1
CDR3: CAIRSPSPANTGELFF

J: TRBJ1-6
V: TRBV12-3/TRBV12-4
CDR3: CASSRTDRPGYHF

J: TRBJ2-2
V: TRBV6-1
CDR3: CASSPLGGAATGELFF

J: TRBJ2-7
V: TRBV7-9
CDR3: CASSLLAGGPRYEQYF

J: TRBJ1-1
V: TRBV20-1
CDR3: CSAQSGGIKNTEAFF

J: TRBJ1-2
V: TRBV11-1
CDR3: CASSLPGHKGHGYTF

J: TRBJ1-1
V: TRBV7-6
CDR3: CASSLVARANTEAFF

J: TRBJ1-1
V: TRBV20-1
CDR3: CSARDVRTGVGTEAFF

J: TRBJ2-2
V: TRBV5-4
CDR3: CASSRGLDGGELFF

J: TRBJ1-2
V: TRBV2
CDR3: CASSELGRLSGYTF

J: TRBJ2-7
V: TRBV5-1
CDR3: CASSSTSGTASYEQYF

J: TRBJ1-3
V: TRBV11-2
CDR3: CASSFHGGDRGTGPGNTIYF

J: TRBJ2-5
V: TRBV2
CDR3: CASRTQGWETQYF

J: TRBJ1-5
V: TRBV7-9
CDR3: CASSWSTSGNQPRHF

J: TRBJ2-7
V: TRBV29-1
CDR3: CSTGTHTYEQYF

J: TRBJ2-7
V: TRBV20-1
CDR3: CSAREKGSYEQYF

J: TRBJ1-1
V: TRBV14
CDR3: CASSQGLLEAFF

J: TRBJ2-7
V: TRBV12-3/TRBV12-4
CDR3: CASSATSGSYQQYF